The 18 T cell receptor beta chains below were found in one sample sequenced in a study of blood T cells in healthy people across ages. Through a sample-barcoded 5' primer and a J-beta primer mix, a second PCR was run for roughly 6 to 12 cycles. Using its own MiXCR run on the 5' RACE reads, TCRdb lists one record per CDR3 protein. The repertoire consists of 630,000 or so distinct CDR3 sequences, with roughly 32% occurring once and the leading ten covering roughly 14%. Sequencing was performed on blood. All receptors come from a woman aged 80 or over in good health.

This clonotype was recorded many times. Since a much larger clone is just one base distant, this may be a read error. The rearrangement uses TRBV9 and TRBJ2-5, with 9 bases fitting TRBD2. The V gene end was trimmed by 0 bases and the J gene end by 11 bases; junction bases not matched to a gene: 14. Germline CDR1 reads SGDLS; CDR2 reads YYNGEE. The CDR3 extends over 16 amino acids. CDR3 region: CASSVELAGGRDEQYF. The CDR3 DNA follows: TGTGCCAGCAGCGTAGAATTGGCGGGGGGGCGGGATGAGCAGTACTTC.

Of note for this clonotype: A junction boundary mismatches the germline segment, possibly from a read error. The gene calls are TRBV2 and TRBJ1-2, with a weak D call TRBD1 (6 bases). Germline loops: CDR1 SNHLY, CDR2 FYNNEI. The CDR3 has 13 residues. Here the CDR3 DNA reads TGTGCCAGCAGTGAGGGGCAGGGGTATGACTACACCTTC. Translating gives CASSEGQGYDYTF.

The V call is TRBV20-1, the J call TRBJ2-4, with D unresolved. The better agreement between TRBJ2-7 and the DNA end casts doubt on the J call. The length of the CDR3 is 13 residues. CDR1 and CDR2 (germline): DFQATT, SNEGSKA (reference sequence). The CDR3, as DNA: TGCAGTGCTAGACTCGACCTAAGCTACGAGCAGTACTTC. This encodes CSARLDLSYEQYF.

The chain employs TRBV7-8 and TRBJ2-1; no definite D call. The CDR3 contains 18 residues. Between the trimmed V and J ends, which lost 1 base and 0 bases, there was a span of 16 bases. Germline V lookup: CDR1 SGHVS, CDR2 FQNEAQ. CDR3 in DNA: TGTGCCAGCAGCTTAGTTCTAGGAAGACTTAGCTCCTACAATGAGCAGTTCTTC. As protein: CASSLVLGRLSSYNEQFF.

This clonotype was detected ten times or more. The chain links TRBV27 to TRBJ2-1; D gene uncertain. V lost 2 bases, J lost 4 bases, and 6 bases lay in between. This CDR3 has 13 residues. From germline, CDR1 is MNHEY and CDR2 SMNVEV (reference sequence). CDR3 in amino acids: CASSLRNYNEQFF. DNA for the CDR3: TGTGCCAGCAGTTTAAGGAATTACAATGAGCAGTTCTTC.

This chain uses TRBV3-1 with TRBJ2-5, with TRBD1 matching over 8 bases. The ends lost 3 bases at V and 5 bases at J; junction bases unmatched: 8. CDR1 is LGHDT, CDR2 YNNKEL, per germline (reference sequence). The CDR3 runs 15 residues. The CDR3 loop is CASSHDGTGRETQYF. The CDR3 DNA reads as TGTGCCAGCAGCCACGATGGGACAGGACGGGAGACCCAGTACTTC.

Ten or more counts support this clonotype. As DNA, the CDR3 is TGCAGTGCCTACCCGACAGGGAGTGGCGAGCAGTACTTC. Translated: CSAYPTGSGEQYF. The chain couples TRBV20-1 to TRBJ2-7; 7 bases are shared with TRBD1. Germline assignment: CDR1 DFQATT and CDR2 SNEGSKA (reference sequence). CDR3 length: 13 residues. V lost 6 bases to trimming and J lost 6 bases; unmatched junction nucleotides: 11.

This clonotype showed up many times. CDR3 protein: CASSLAGTYNEQFF. In DNA, the CDR3 is TGTGCCAGCAGCTTGGCCGGAACCTACAATGAGCAGTTCTTC. This chain uses TRBV7-9 with TRBJ2-1; D not resolved. Germline assignment: CDR1 SEHNR and CDR2 FQNEAQ (reference sequence). The CDR3 length is 14 residues. V was clipped by 3 bases and J by 2 bases, with 8 bases between them.

This clonotype was detected many times. V gene TRBV27 combines with J gene TRBJ2-5, with D possibly TRBD1 on 5 matching bases. The V gene lost 5 bases and the J gene lost 5 bases, with 12 bases spanning the gap. The CDR3 consists of 13 residues. CDR1 and CDR2 from the germline V gene are MNHEY and SMNVEV (reference sequence). The CDR3 sequence is CASSQGIIETQYF. The CDR3 nucleotides read TGTGCCAGCAGTCAGGGTATAATCGAGACCCAGTACTTC.

The sample holds many counts of this clonotype. The chain recombines TRBV28 with TRBJ2-5, with 9 bases matching TRBD1. CDR3 length equals 15 residues. V shed 5 bases and J 3 bases; nucleotides not matched to a gene: 7. CDR1 is MDHEN, CDR2 SYDVKM, per germline. The CDR3 sequence is CASSLRQGGKETQYF. The CDR3 DNA is TGTGCCAGCAGTCTACGACAGGGGGGAAAAGAGACCCAGTACTTC. The entire variable domain, with the rest obtained from reference TRBV28 and TRBJ2-5, is as follows: DVKVTQSSRYLVKRTGEKVFLECVQDMDHENMFWYRQDPGLGLRLIYFSYDVKMKEKGDIPEGYSVSREKKERFSLILESASTNQTSMYLCASSLRQGGKETQYFGPGTRLLVL.

Concerning this clonotype: A much more abundant neighbour one base away suggests this may be a read error. The V and J genes are TRBV7-3 and TRBJ2-1, with D perhaps TRBD1 (6 bases). Germline V lookup: CDR1 SGHTA, CDR2 FQGTGA. The CDR3 extends over 13 amino acids. CDR3 region: CASSFRDNIQHFF. The CDR3 DNA follows: TGTGCCAGCAGCTTCCGGGACAACATTCAGCATTTCTTC.

The chain combines TRBV20-1 with TRBJ1-2, with 9 bases identical to TRBD1. In germline, CDR1 is DFQATT, CDR2 SNEGSKA (reference sequence). J was trimmed by 6 bases and V by 4 bases; bases with no gene match: 15. This CDR3 has 16 amino acids. CDR3 coding DNA: TGCAGTGCTATTACCGGGACAGGGTGGCGTGAGGATGGCTACACCTTC. This translates into CSAITGTGWREDGYTF.

This clonotype has only a few counts. A read error may be the cause here, since a much bigger clone is one base away. This sequence joins TRBV7-2 and TRBJ1-2; no clear D. The CDR3 loop spans 15 amino acids. Germline-derived CDR1 and CDR2 are SGHTA and FQGNSA. Here the CDR3 DNA reads TGTGCCAGCAGCTTAGATGTCGGGAGGACGTATGACTACACCTTC. Translating it yields CASSLDVGRTYDYTF.

At least ten counts were recorded for this clonotype. The chain employs TRBV2 and TRBJ1-2; no firm D call. V was trimmed by 6 bases and J by 1 base, leaving 15 bases between them. The germline gives CDR1 SNHLY, CDR2 FYNNEI. This CDR3 has 15 amino acids. CDR3 in amino acids: CASSGEIGGNYGYTF. In DNA, the CDR3 is TGTGCCAGCAGCGGAGAAATCGGCGGTAACTATGGCTACACCTTC.

The chain couples TRBV20-1 to TRBJ2-1, with D possibly being TRBD1 or TRBD2 (5 bases each). The CDR3 is made up of 13 amino acids. Trimming left V 3 bases short and J 3 bases short, with 9 bases between. Germline V gene data show CDR1 as DFQATT and CDR2 as SNEGSKA (reference sequence). The CDR3 DNA reads as TGCAGTGCTAGTGAGGGGAACTACAATGAGCAGTTCTTC. Translation gives CSASEGNYNEQFF.

V gene TRBV6-1 combines with J gene TRBJ2-2; 8 bases align to TRBD1. Germline values: CDR1 MNHNS, CDR2 SASEGT. Trimming at V came to 6 bases and at J to 2 bases, leaving 14 bases not matched to a gene. The CDR3 runs to 18 residues. CDR3 sequence reads: CASSVRRPGQGNTGELFF. As DNA, the CDR3 is TGTGCCAGCAGCGTGCGACGCCCAGGACAGGGTAACACCGGGGAGCTGTTTTTT.

This clonotype turned up a few times. The rearrangement uses TRBV14 and TRBJ1-2; D unclear. V dropped 0 bases and J dropped 8 bases, with 16 bases sitting between them. The CDR3 contains 15 residues. Germline V gives CDR1 SGHDN, CDR2 FVKESK. The CDR3 spells CASSQETFGRRGYTF. CDR3 sequence (DNA): TGTGCCAGCAGCCAAGAGACGTTCGGTAGAAGAGGCTACACCTTC.

On this clonotype: A read error may produce the germline difference seen at one junction end. The genes are TRBV19 and TRBJ2-1; 11 positions agree with TRBD1. This CDR3 contains 15 residues. Germline-derived CDR1 and CDR2 are LNHDA and SQIVND (reference sequence). CDR3 DNA: TGTGTCAGTAGTGGGACAGGGGGAGTGTGGAATGAGCAGTTCTTC. Translating gives CVSSGTGGVWNEQFF.